This T cell receptor (beta chain) was captured by sequencing in a study of tissue T cells after allogeneic stem cell transplantation. Whole-study findings and limits: The study did not identify alloreactive or antigen-specific tissue TCRs, and some clones might be persisting host cells. Few T cell clones were shared across patients, but motif clusters showed tissue-specific shared signatures. In patients and mice, blood and spleen missed much of tissue repertoire. TCR repertoires tracked anatomic similarity, regardless of disease or transplant status.

Regarding this clone: Its antigen is not known. Germline and genes here are mouse. The CDR3 end lies 1 residue beyond the end of the read and is filled in from the germline J gene.

Produced via immunoSEQ multiplex PCR; TCRdb's table is partial and in-frame only. Found here are just over 20,000 clones, 69% of them singletons; the top ten hold under 0.5%. V lost 0 bases and J lost 0, with 5 bases in between. The V gene's germline CDR1 is GFQATS and CDR2 STVNSAI. The CDR3 has 13 amino acids. The sequenced sample was blood. V usage is TRBV20 and J usage is TRBJ1-1; D possibly corresponds to TRBD1 (5 bases). This TCR derives from a female BALB/c mouse in good health. The mice in this strain carry MHC haplotype H2-d. The part of the CDR3 DNA that was read is TGTGGTGCTAGGGAGGGGGCAAACACAGAAGTCTTC. It yields the protein CGAREGANTEVF. The entire CDR3 sequence reads CGAREGANTEVFF. The full variable domain, in which reference TRBV20 and TRBJ1-1 provide the parts outside the CDR3, is GALVYQYPRRTICKSGTSMRMECQAVGFQATSVAWYRQSPQKTFELIALSTVNSAIKYEQNFTQEKFPISHPNLSFSSMTVLNAYLEDRGLYLCGAREGANTEVFFGKGTRLTVV.